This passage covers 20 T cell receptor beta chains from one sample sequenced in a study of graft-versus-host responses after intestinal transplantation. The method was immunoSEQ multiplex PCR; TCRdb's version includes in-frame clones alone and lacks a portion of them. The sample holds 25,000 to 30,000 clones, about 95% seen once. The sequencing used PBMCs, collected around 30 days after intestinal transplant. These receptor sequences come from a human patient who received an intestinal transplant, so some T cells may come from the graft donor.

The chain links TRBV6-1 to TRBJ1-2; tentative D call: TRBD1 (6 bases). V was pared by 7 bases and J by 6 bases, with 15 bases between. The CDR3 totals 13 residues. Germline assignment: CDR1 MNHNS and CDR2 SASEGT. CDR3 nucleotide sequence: TGTGCCAGCATCGAAGGGGGAGCTGATGGCTACACCTTC. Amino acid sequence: CASIEGGADGYTF.

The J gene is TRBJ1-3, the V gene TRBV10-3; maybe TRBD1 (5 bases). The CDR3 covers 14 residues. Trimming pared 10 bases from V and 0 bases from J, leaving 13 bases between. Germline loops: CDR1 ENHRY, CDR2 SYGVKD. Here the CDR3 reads CANPLRGSGNTIYF. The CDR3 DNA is TGTGCCAACCCCTTAAGGGGCTCTGGAAACACCATATATTTT.

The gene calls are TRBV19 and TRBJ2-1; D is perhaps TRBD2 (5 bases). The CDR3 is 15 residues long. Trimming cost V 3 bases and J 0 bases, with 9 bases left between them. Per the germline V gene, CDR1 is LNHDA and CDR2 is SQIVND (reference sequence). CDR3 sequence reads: CASSISEGSYNEQFF. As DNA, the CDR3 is TGTGCCAGTAGTATTTCTGAGGGCTCCTACAATGAGCAGTTCTTC.

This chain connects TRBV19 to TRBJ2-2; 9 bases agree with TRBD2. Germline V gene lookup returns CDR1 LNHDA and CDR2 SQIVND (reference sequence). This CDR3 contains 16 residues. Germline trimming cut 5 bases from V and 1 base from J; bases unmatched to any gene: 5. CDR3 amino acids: CASSLRTSVNTGELFF. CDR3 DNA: TGTGCCAGTAGTTTACGGACTAGCGTGAACACCGGGGAGCTGTTTTTT.

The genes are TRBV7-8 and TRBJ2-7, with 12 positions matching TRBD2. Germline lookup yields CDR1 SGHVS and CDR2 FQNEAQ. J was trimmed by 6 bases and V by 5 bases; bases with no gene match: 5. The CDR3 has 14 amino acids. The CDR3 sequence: CASSRTSGIGEQYF. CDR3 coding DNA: TGTGCCAGCAGCCGGACTAGCGGGATTGGCGAGCAGTACTTC. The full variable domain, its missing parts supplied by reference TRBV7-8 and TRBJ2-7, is GAGVSQSPRYKVAKRGQDVALRCDPISGHVSLFWYQQALGQGPEFLTYFQNEAQLDKSGLPSDRFFAERPEGSVSTLKIQRTQQEDSAVYLCASSRTSGIGEQYFGPGTRLTVT.

CDR3 coding DNA: TGTGCCAGTAGTTTCGCGGGAGGACGCACCTACGAGCAGTACTTC. Its protein is CASSFAGGRTYEQYF. The chain carries TRBV19 and TRBJ2-7, with 8 bases fitting TRBD2. The CDR3 runs 15 residues. V was pared by 5 bases and J by 2 bases, with 8 bases of the junction left unmatched. Germline values: CDR1 LNHDA, CDR2 SQIVND (reference sequence).

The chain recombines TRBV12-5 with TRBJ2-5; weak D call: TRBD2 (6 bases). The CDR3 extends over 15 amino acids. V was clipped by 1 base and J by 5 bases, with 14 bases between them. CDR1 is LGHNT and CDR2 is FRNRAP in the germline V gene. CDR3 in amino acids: CASGLGREVVETQYF. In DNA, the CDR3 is TGTGCTAGTGGTTTGGGCAGGGAGGTAGTGGAGACCCAGTACTTC.

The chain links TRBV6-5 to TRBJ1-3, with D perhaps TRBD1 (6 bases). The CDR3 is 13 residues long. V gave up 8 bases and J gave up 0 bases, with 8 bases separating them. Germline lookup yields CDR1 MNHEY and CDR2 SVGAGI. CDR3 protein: CASGQSSGNTIYF. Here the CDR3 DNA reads TGTGCCAGCGGACAGAGCTCTGGAAACACCATATATTTT.

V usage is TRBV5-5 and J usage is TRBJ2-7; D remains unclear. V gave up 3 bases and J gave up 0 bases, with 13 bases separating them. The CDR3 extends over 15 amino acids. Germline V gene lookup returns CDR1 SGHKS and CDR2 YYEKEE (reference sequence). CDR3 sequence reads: CASSWRLPGSYEQYF. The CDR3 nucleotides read TGTGCCAGCAGCTGGCGCTTACCGGGCTCCTACGAGCAGTACTTC.

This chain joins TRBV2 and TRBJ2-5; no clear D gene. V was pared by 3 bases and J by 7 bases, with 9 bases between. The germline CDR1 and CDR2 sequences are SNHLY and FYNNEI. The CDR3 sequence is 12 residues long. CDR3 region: CASSEGLGTQYF. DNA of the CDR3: TGTGCCAGCAGTGAGGGCTTAGGGACCCAGTACTTC.

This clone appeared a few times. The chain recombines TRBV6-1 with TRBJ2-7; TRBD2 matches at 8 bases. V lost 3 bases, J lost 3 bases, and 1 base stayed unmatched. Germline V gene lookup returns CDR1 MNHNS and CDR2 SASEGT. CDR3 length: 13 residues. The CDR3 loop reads CASSDSGSYEQYF. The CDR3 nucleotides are TGTGCCAGCAGTGACAGCGGGAGCTACGAGCAGTACTTC.

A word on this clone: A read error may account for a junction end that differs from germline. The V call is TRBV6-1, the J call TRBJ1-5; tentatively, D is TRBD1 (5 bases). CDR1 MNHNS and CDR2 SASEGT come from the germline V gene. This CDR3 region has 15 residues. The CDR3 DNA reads TGTGCCAGCAGGGCTAAACAGGAGAGCAGTCAGCCCCAGCATTTT. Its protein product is CASRAKQESSQPQHF.

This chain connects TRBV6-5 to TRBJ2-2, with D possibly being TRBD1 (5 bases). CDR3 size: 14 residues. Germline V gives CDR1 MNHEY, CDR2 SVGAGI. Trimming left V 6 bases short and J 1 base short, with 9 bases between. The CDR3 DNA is TGTGCCAGCAGACCTACAGGGAACACCGGGGAGCTGTTTTTT. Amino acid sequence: CASRPTGNTGELFF.

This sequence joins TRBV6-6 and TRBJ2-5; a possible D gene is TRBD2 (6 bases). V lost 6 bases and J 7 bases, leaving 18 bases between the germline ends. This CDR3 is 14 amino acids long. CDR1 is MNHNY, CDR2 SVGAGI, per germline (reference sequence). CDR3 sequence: CASSAPSESGTQYF. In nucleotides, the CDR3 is TGTGCCAGCAGCGCACCTAGCGAGTCGGGGACCCAGTACTTC.

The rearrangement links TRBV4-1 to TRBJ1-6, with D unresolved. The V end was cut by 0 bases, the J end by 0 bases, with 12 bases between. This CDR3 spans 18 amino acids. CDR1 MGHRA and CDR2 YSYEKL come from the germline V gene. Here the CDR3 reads CASSQDAPLSSYNSPLHF. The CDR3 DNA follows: TGCGCCAGCAGCCAAGATGCCCCCTTGAGCTCCTATAATTCACCCCTCCACTTT.

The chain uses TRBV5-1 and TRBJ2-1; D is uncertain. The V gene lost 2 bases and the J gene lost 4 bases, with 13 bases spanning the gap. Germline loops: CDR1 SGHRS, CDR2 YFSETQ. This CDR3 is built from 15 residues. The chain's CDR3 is CASSLYWGSYNEQFF. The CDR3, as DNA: TGCGCCAGCAGCTTATATTGGGGTTCTTACAATGAGCAGTTCTTC.

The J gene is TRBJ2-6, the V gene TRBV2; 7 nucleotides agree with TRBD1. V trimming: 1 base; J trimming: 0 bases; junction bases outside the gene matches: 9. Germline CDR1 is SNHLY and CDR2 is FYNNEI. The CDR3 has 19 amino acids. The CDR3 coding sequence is TGTGCCAGCAGTGAAGACCTGACAGGGTGGAGCTCTGGGGCCAACGTCCTGACTTTC. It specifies CASSEDLTGWSSGANVLTF.

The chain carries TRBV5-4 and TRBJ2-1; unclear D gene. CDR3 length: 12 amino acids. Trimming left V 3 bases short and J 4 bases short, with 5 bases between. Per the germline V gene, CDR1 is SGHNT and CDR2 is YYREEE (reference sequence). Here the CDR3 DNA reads TGTGCCAGCAGCTCCCCGTACAATGAGCAGTTCTTC. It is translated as CASSSPYNEQFF.

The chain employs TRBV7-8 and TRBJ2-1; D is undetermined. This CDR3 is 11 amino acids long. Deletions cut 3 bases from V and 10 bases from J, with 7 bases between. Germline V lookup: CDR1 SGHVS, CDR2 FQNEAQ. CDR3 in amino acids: CASSFGGEQFF. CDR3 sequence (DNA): TGTGCCAGCAGCTTTGGCGGAGAGCAGTTCTTC.

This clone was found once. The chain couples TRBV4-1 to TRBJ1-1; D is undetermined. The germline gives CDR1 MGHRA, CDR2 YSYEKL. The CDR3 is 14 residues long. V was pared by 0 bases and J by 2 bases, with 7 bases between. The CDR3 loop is CASSQDVSNTEAFF. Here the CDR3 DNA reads TGCGCCAGCAGCCAAGATGTCAGCAACACTGAAGCTTTCTTT.